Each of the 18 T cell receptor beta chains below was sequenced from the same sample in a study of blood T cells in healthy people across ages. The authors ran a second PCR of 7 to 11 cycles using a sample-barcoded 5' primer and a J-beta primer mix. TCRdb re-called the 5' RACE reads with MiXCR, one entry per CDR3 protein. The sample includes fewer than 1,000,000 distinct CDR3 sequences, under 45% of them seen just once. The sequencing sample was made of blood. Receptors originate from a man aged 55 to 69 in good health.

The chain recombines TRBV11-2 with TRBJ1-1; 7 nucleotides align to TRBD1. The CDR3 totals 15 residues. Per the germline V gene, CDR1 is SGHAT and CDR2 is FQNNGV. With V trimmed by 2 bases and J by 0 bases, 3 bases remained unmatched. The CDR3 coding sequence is TGTGCCAGCAGCTTAACAGGGGTGCTGAACACTGAAGCTTTCTTT. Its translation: CASSLTGVLNTEAFF.

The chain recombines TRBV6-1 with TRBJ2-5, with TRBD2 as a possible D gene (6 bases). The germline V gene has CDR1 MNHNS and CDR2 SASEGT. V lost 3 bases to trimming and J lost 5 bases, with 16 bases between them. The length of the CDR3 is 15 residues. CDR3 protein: CASSDGTSLWETQYF. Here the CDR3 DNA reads TGTGCCAGCAGTGATGGTACTAGCTTATGGGAGACCCAGTACTTC.

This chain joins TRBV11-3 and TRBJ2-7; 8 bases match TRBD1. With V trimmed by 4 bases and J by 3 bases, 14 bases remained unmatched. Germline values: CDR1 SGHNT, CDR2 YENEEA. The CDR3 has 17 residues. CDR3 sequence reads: CASSSPDRGPDYYEQYF. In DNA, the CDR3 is TGTGCCAGCAGCTCCCCCGACAGGGGACCCGACTACTACGAGCAGTACTTC.

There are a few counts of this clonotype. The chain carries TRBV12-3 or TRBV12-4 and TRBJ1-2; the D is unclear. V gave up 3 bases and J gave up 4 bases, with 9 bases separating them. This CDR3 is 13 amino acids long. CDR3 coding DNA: TGTGCCAGCAGTTTTCGGCACGCCTATGGCTACACCTTC. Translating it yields CASSFRHAYGYTF.

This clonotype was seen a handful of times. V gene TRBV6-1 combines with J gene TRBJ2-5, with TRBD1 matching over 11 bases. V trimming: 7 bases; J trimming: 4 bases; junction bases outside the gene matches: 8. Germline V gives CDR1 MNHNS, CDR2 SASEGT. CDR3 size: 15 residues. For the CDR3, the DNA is TGTGCCAGCATTTATGGACAGGGGGCGTCAGAGACCCAGTACTTC. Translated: CASIYGQGASETQYF.

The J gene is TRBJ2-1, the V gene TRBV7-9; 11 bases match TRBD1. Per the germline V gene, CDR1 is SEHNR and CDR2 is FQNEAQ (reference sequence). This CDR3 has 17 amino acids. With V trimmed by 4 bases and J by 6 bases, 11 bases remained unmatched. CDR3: CASSSGQWGTGGNEQFF. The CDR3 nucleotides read TGTGCCAGCAGCTCTGGGCAGTGGGGGACAGGGGGCAATGAGCAGTTCTTC.

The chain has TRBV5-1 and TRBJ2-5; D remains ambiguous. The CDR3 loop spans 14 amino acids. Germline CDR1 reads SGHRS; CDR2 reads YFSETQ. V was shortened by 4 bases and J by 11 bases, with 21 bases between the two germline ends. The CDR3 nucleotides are TGCGCCAGCAGCCGTGCGAGAGTCGACAATGAGCAGTACTTC. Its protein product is CASSRARVDNEQYF.

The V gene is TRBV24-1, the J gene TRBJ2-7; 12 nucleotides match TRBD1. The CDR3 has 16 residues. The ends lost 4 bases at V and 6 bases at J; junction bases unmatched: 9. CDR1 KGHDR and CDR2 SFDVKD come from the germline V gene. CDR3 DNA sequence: TGTGCCACCAGTGAAACCGGGACAGGGGGCCGGGGCGAGCAGTACTTC. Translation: CATSETGTGGRGEQYF.

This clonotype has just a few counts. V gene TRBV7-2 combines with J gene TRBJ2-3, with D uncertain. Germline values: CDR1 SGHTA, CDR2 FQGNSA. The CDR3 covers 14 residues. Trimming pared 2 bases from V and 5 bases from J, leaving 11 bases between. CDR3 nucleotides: TGTGCCAGCAGCTTATTAGGCTGGAGAGATACGCAGTATTTT. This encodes CASSLLGWRDTQYF.

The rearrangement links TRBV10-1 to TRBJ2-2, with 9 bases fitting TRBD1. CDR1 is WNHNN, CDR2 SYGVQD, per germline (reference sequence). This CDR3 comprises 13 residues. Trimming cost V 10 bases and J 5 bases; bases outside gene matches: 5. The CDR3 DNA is TGCGCCACGAGACAGGGGGGGACCGGGGAGCTGTTTTTT. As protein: CATRQGGTGELFF.

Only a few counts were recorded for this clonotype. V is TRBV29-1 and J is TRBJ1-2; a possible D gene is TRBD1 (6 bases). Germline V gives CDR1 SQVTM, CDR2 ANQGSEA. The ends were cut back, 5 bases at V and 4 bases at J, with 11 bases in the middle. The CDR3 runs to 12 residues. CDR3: CSVPGQFYGYTF. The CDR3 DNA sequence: TGCAGCGTTCCCGGACAGTTCTATGGCTACACCTTC.

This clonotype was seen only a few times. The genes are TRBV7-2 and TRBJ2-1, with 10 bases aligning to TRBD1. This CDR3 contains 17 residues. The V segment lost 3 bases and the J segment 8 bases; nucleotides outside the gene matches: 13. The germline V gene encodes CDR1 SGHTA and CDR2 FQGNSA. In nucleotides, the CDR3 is TGTGCCAGCAGCTTCAGCCTCCGGGACAGGGGAATCGATGAGCAGTTCTTC. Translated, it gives CASSFSLRDRGIDEQFF. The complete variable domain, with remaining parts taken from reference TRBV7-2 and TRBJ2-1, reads GAGVSQSPSNKVTEKGKDVELRCDPISGHTALYWYRQSLGQGLEFLIYFQGNSAPDKSGLPSDRFSAERTGGSVSTLTIQRTQQEDSAVYLCASSFSLRDRGIDEQFFGPGTRLTVL.

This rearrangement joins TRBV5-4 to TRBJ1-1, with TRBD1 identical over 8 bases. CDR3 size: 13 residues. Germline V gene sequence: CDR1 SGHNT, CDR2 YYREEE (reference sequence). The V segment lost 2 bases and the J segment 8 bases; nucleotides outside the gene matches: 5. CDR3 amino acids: CASSLRTGREAFF. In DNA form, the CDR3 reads TGTGCCAGCAGCTTAAGGACAGGGAGAGAAGCTTTCTTT.

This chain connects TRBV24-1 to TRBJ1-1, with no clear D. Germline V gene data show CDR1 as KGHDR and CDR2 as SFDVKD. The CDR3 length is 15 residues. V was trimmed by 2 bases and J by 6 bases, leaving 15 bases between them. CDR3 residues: CATSDWATGSAEAFF. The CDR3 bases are TGTGCCACCAGTGATTGGGCCACGGGGAGCGCTGAAGCTTTCTTT.

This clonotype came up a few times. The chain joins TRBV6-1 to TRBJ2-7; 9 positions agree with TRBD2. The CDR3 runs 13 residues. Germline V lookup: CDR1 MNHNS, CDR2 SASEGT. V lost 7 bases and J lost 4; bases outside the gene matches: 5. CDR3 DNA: TGTGCCAGCACGGCGGGGGGGCTTTACGAGCAGTACTTC. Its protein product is CASTAGGLYEQYF.

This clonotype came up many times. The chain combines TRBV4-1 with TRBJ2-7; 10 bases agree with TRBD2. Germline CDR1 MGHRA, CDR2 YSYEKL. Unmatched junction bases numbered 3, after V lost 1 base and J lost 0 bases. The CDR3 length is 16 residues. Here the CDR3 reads CASSQAVAGGSYEQYF. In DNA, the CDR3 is TGCGCCAGCAGCCAAGCTGTAGCGGGGGGCTCCTACGAGCAGTACTTC.

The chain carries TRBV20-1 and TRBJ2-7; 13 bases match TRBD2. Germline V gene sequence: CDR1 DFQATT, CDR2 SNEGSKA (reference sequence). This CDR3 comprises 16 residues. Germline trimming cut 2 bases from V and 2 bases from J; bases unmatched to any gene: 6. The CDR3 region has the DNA TGCAGTGCTAGACAACTAGCGGGGGGGCCTCCCTACGAGCAGTACTTC. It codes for CSARQLAGGPPYEQYF.

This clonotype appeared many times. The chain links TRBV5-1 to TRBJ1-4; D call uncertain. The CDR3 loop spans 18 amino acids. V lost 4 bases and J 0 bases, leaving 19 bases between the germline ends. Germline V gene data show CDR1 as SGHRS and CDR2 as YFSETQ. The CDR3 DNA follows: TGCGCCAGCAGCCCGCTACCTGGAGTAAGATCAACTAATGAAAAACTGTTTTTT. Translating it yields CASSPLPGVRSTNEKLFF.